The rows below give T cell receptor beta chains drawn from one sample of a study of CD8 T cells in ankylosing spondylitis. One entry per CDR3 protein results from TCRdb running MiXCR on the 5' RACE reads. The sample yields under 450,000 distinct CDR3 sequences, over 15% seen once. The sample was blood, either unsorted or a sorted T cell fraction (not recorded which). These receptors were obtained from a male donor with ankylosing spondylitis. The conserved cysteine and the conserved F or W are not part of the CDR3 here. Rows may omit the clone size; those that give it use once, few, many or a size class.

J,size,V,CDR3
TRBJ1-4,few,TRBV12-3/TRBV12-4,ASRSVATNEKLF
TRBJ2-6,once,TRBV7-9,ASSPGRRSAANVLT
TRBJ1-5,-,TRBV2,ASSEGQGYGNQPQH
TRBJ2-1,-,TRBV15,ATSRVRSVSYNEQF
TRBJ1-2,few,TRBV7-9,ASSLAGADTYYGYT
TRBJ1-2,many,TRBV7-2,ASSRQGDGYT
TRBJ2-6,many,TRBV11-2,AIRKQGIAGANVLT
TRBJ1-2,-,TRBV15,ATSRDPTPAAYT
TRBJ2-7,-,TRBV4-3,ASEDSYEQY
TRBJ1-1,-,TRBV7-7,ASSLRSIPEAF
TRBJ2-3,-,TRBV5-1,ASTLAGIGTDTQY
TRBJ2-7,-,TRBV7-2,ASSLTGTIEIRQY
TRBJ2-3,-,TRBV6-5,ASSYMTSGTDTQY
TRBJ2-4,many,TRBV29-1,SVMPDQRAKNIQY
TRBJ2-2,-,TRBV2,ASSGDRTNTGELF
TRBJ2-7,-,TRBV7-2,ASSTSGGMYEQY
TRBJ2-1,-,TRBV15,ATSRGNPGTSNGEQF
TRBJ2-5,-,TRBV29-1,SVVSQGGSTQY
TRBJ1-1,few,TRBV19,ASTPGPWEAF
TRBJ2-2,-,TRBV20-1,SARFSGGTGELF
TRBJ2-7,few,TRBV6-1,ASREKTSGPYEQY
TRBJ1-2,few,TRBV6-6,ATGRARGYT